This T cell receptor (beta chain) came from a study of shared clonotypes between healthy human individuals. Sequencing used immunoSEQ multiplex PCR; TCRdb keeps in-frame clones, though not all of them. The data hold under 2.5 million clones, with about 90% observed a single time. Notes on this clone: As yet, its antigen is unknown.

Study findings and constraints: The rarefaction results pointed to incomplete sorted-subset sequencing despite large depth.

This CDR3 region has 19 residues. CDR1 is ENHRY and CDR2 is SYGVKD in the germline V gene. J gave up 0 bases and V 0 bases, and 6 bases lay outside the gene matches. The TCR originated in a man in his late teens or twenties in good health. Some clones in this sample may be carry-over from other donors' samples. The V and J genes are TRBV10-3 and TRBJ2-2; 11 nucleotides match TRBD2. Sequenced input: naive CD4+ T cells from PBMCs. The subset was: CD45RA+ positively selected. The CDR3 spells CAISESLGLAGSNTGELFF. The DNA for the CDR3 is TGTGCCATCAGTGAGTCGTTAGGACTAGCGGGTTCGAACACCGGGGAGCTGTTTTTT.